The rows below give T cell receptor beta chains drawn from one sample of a study of blood T cell repertoires in COVID-19. The data were produced by immunoSEQ multiplex PCR, yet TCRdb's version contains in-frame clones alone and is incomplete. The sample lists 17,000 or so clones, over 65% occurring once. Sequenced input: peripheral blood. The receptors stem from a man between 60 and 70 years old with active or convalescent COVID-19. Each CDR3 is given with its conserved first and last residue. The D gene is left open where the match is weak. The size of a clone is reported for some rows only, either as once, few or many, or as a class for expanded clones.

v_call: TRBV19
j_call: TRBJ2-1
d_call: NA
clone_size: NA
cdr3_length: 15
cdr3_aa: CASSIATSSYNEQFF
cdr3_nt: TGTGCCAGTAGTATAGCTACTAGTTCCTACAATGAGCAGTTCTTC

v_call: TRBV30
j_call: TRBJ1-2
d_call: NA
clone_size: NA
cdr3_length: 13
cdr3_aa: CASRTASNYGYTF
cdr3_nt: TGTGCCTCCAGGACAGCCTCTAACTATGGCTACACCTTC

v_call: TRBV28
j_call: TRBJ2-2
d_call: TRBD1
clone_size: once
cdr3_length: 16
cdr3_aa: CASSASGQRWTGELFF
cdr3_nt: TGTGCCAGCAGTGCATCGGGACAGAGGTGGACCGGGGAGCTGTTTTTT

v_call: TRBV25-1
j_call: TRBJ1-1
d_call: NA
clone_size: NA
cdr3_length: 13
cdr3_aa: CASSDNGNTEAFF
cdr3_nt: TGTGCCAGCAGTGATAATGGCAACACTGAAGCTTTCTTT

v_call: TRBV10-3
j_call: TRBJ2-1
d_call: NA
clone_size: NA
cdr3_length: 16
cdr3_aa: CAISESPGVSAGEQFF
cdr3_nt: TGTGCCATCAGTGAGTCTCCAGGGGTTTCGGCAGGGGAGCAGTTCTTC

v_call: TRBV11-2
j_call: TRBJ1-6
d_call: NA
clone_size: few
cdr3_length: 12
cdr3_aa: CASSRNNSPLHF
cdr3_nt: TGTGCCAGCAGCCGTAATAATTCACCCCTCCACTTT

v_call: TRBV28
j_call: TRBJ1-4
d_call: NA
clone_size: NA
cdr3_length: 14
cdr3_aa: CASSPPGGNEKLFF
cdr3_nt: TGTGCCAGCAGCCCCCCCGGGGGTAATGAAAAACTGTTTTTT

v_call: TRBV2
j_call: TRBJ1-2
d_call: NA
clone_size: NA
cdr3_length: 13
cdr3_aa: CASSEQGPYGYTF
cdr3_nt: TGTGCCAGCAGTGAACAGGGGCCCTATGGCTACACCTTC

v_call: TRBV2
j_call: TRBJ1-6
d_call: NA
clone_size: NA
cdr3_length: 15
cdr3_aa: CASSGGGMSNSPLHF
cdr3_nt: TGTGCCAGCAGTGGGGGGGGGATGAGTAATTCACCCCTCCACTTT

v_call: TRBV19
j_call: TRBJ2-7
d_call: TRBD1
clone_size: NA
cdr3_length: 14
cdr3_aa: CASSREQGTYEQYF
cdr3_nt: TGTGCCAGTAGTCGTGAACAGGGGACCTACGAGCAGTACTTC

v_call: TRBV7-3
j_call: TRBJ2-3
d_call: TRBD2
clone_size: NA
cdr3_length: 15
cdr3_aa: CASSLMAGVRDTQYF
cdr3_nt: TGTGCCAGCAGCTTAATGGCGGGAGTGCGAGATACGCAGTATTTT

v_call: TRBV2
j_call: TRBJ1-5
d_call: TRBD1
clone_size: NA
cdr3_length: 13
cdr3_aa: CASSDTGVQPQHF
cdr3_nt: TGTGCCAGCAGCGATACAGGGGTCCAGCCCCAGCATTTT

v_call: TRBV7-9
j_call: TRBJ2-5
d_call: NA
clone_size: NA
cdr3_length: 14
cdr3_aa: CASSPSRVQETQYF
cdr3_nt: TGTGCCAGCAGCCCCTCGAGAGTACAAGAGACCCAGTACTTC

v_call: TRBV28
j_call: TRBJ1-1
d_call: NA
clone_size: NA
cdr3_length: 14
cdr3_aa: CASSLHRLNTEAFF
cdr3_nt: TGTGCCAGCAGTTTGCACAGGTTGAACACTGAAGCTTTCTTT

v_call: TRBV5-1
j_call: TRBJ1-1
d_call: NA
clone_size: NA
cdr3_length: 14
cdr3_aa: CATRESNMNTEAFF
cdr3_nt: TGCGCCACCAGGGAGAGCAACATGAACACTGAAGCTTTCTTT

v_call: TRBV6-5
j_call: TRBJ1-6
d_call: NA
clone_size: NA
cdr3_length: 13
cdr3_aa: CASREAFNSPLHF
cdr3_nt: TGTGCCAGCAGAGAGGCCTTTAATTCACCCCTCCACTTT

v_call: TRBV2
j_call: TRBJ1-1
d_call: NA
clone_size: few
cdr3_length: 18
cdr3_aa: CASSLQTGSSGLNTEAFF
cdr3_nt: TGTGCCAGCAGTCTACAAACAGGGAGTTCGGGTTTAAACACTGAAGCTTTCTTT

v_call: TRBV2
j_call: TRBJ2-5
d_call: NA
clone_size: NA
cdr3_length: 13
cdr3_aa: CASTSGTRETQYF
cdr3_nt: TGTGCCAGCACGTCCGGGACTCGGGAGACCCAGTACTTC

v_call: TRBV29-1
j_call: TRBJ2-6
d_call: NA
clone_size: NA
cdr3_length: 12
cdr3_aa: CSAYSGANVLTF
cdr3_nt: TGCAGCGCCTACTCTGGGGCCAACGTCCTGACTTTC

v_call: TRBV28
j_call: TRBJ1-4
d_call: TRBD1
clone_size: NA
cdr3_length: 15
cdr3_aa: CASSEVDRETEKLFF
cdr3_nt: TGTGCCAGCAGTGAAGTTGACAGGGAGACTGAAAAACTGTTTTTT

v_call: TRBV6-2/TRBV6-3
j_call: TRBJ1-6
d_call: NA
clone_size: NA
cdr3_length: 15
cdr3_aa: CASSPPAGNYSPLHF
cdr3_nt: TGTGCCAGCAGTCCCCCCGCGGGGAATTATTCACCCCTCCACTTT

v_call: TRBV21-1
j_call: TRBJ1-4
d_call: NA
clone_size: NA
cdr3_length: 18
cdr3_aa: CASSNGQAFFSTNEKLFF
cdr3_nt: TGTGCCAGCAGCAATGGGCAGGCCTTTTTCTCAACTAATGAAAAACTGTTTTTT

v_call: TRBV2
j_call: TRBJ1-6
d_call: NA
clone_size: many
cdr3_length: 15
cdr3_aa: CASRASWGDNSPLHF
cdr3_nt: TGTGCCAGCAGGGCCAGTTGGGGGGATAATTCACCCCTCCACTTT

v_call: TRBV2
j_call: TRBJ2-3
d_call: TRBD1
clone_size: NA
cdr3_length: 13
cdr3_aa: CASSRGRGDTQYF
cdr3_nt: TGTGCCAGCAGTAGGGGGCGCGGGGATACGCAGTATTTT

v_call: TRBV19
j_call: TRBJ1-1
d_call: NA
clone_size: NA
cdr3_length: 13
cdr3_aa: CASRNRENTEAFF
cdr3_nt: TGTGCCAGTAGAAACAGGGAGAACACTGAAGCTTTCTTT

v_call: TRBV27
j_call: TRBJ1-1
d_call: NA
clone_size: NA
cdr3_length: 14
cdr3_aa: CASRQVPSSTEAFF
cdr3_nt: TGTGCCAGCAGACAGGTTCCCTCTAGCACTGAAGCTTTCTTT

v_call: TRBV30
j_call: TRBJ2-5
d_call: NA
clone_size: NA
cdr3_length: 11
cdr3_aa: CAWAYLETQYF
cdr3_nt: TGTGCCTGGGCTTATTTAGAGACCCAGTACTTC

v_call: TRBV4-2
j_call: TRBJ2-3
d_call: TRBD2
clone_size: NA
cdr3_length: 16
cdr3_aa: CASSQVRGGGIDTQYF
cdr3_nt: TGTGCCAGCAGCCAAGTTAGGGGCGGGGGGATAGATACGCAGTATTTT

v_call: TRBV5-3
j_call: TRBJ2-1
d_call: TRBD1
clone_size: NA
cdr3_length: 17
cdr3_aa: CARAGTGGGSSYNEQFF
cdr3_nt: TGTGCCAGGGCCGGGACAGGGGGTGGAAGCTCCTACAATGAGCAGTTCTTC

v_call: TRBV7-3
j_call: TRBJ2-1
d_call: NA
clone_size: NA
cdr3_length: 14
cdr3_aa: CASSLNGQYNEQFF
cdr3_nt: TGTGCCAGCAGCCTTAATGGACAGTACAATGAGCAGTTCTTC

v_call: TRBV11-3
j_call: TRBJ1-6
d_call: TRBD1
clone_size: NA
cdr3_length: 15
cdr3_aa: CASSLGDRGGSPLHF
cdr3_nt: TGTGCCAGCAGCTTAGGGGACAGGGGTGGATCACCCCTCCACTTT

v_call: TRBV29-1
j_call: TRBJ2-7
d_call: TRBD2
clone_size: NA
cdr3_length: 14
cdr3_aa: CSVGGGAALGEQYF
cdr3_nt: TGCAGCGTGGGGGGGGGAGCCGCTTTAGGAGAGCAGTACTTC

v_call: TRBV2
j_call: TRBJ2-7
d_call: TRBD2
clone_size: NA
cdr3_length: 11
cdr3_aa: CASRGGDEQYF
cdr3_nt: TGTGCCAGCAGGGGGGGGGACGAGCAGTACTTC

v_call: TRBV7-3
j_call: TRBJ2-1
d_call: NA
clone_size: NA
cdr3_length: 11
cdr3_aa: CASSSHGEQFF
cdr3_nt: TGTGCCAGCAGCTCTCACGGGGAGCAGTTCTTC

v_call: TRBV30
j_call: TRBJ1-6
d_call: TRBD1
clone_size: NA
cdr3_length: 13
cdr3_aa: CACAYTIDREFHF
cdr3_nt: TGTGCCTGTGCATATACGATCGACAGGGAGTTCCACTTT

v_call: TRBV5-1
j_call: TRBJ1-5
d_call: NA
clone_size: NA
cdr3_length: 14
cdr3_aa: CASSRGGPQQPQHF
cdr3_nt: TGCGCCAGCAGCAGGGGGGGGCCGCAACAGCCCCAGCATTTT

v_call: TRBV6-1
j_call: TRBJ2-7
d_call: TRBD1
clone_size: few
cdr3_length: 13
cdr3_aa: CASSPTGKYEQYF
cdr3_nt: TGTGCCAGCAGTCCGACAGGGAAGTACGAGCAGTACTTC

v_call: TRBV13
j_call: TRBJ2-7
d_call: NA
clone_size: NA
cdr3_length: 12
cdr3_aa: CASAQGGYEQYF
cdr3_nt: TGTGCCAGCGCTCAGGGAGGCTACGAGCAGTACTTC

v_call: TRBV6-5
j_call: TRBJ1-2
d_call: TRBD1
clone_size: many
cdr3_length: 15
cdr3_aa: CASISETGGRYGYTF
cdr3_nt: TGTGCCAGCATCTCCGAGACAGGGGGCCGATATGGCTACACCTTC

v_call: TRBV28
j_call: TRBJ2-7
d_call: TRBD1
clone_size: once
cdr3_length: 15
cdr3_aa: CASRSGTGIMYEQYF
cdr3_nt: TGTGCCAGCCGTTCTGGGACAGGGATAATGTACGAGCAGTACTTC

v_call: TRBV19
j_call: TRBJ2-5
d_call: TRBD1
clone_size: NA
cdr3_length: 13
cdr3_aa: CASTGTGQETQYF
cdr3_nt: TGTGCCAGTACCGGGACAGGGCAAGAGACCCAGTACTTC

v_call: TRBV28
j_call: TRBJ1-5
d_call: NA
clone_size: NA
cdr3_length: 14
cdr3_aa: CASSSTGLYQPQHF
cdr3_nt: TGTGCCAGCAGTTCGACAGGATTGTATCAGCCCCAGCATTTT

v_call: TRBV5-1
j_call: TRBJ2-5
d_call: NA
clone_size: NA
cdr3_length: 14
cdr3_aa: CASSLSDTQETQYF
cdr3_nt: TGCGCCAGCAGCTTGTCCGACACACAAGAGACCCAGTACTTC

v_call: TRBV6-5
j_call: TRBJ1-3
d_call: NA
clone_size: NA
cdr3_length: 15
cdr3_aa: CASSYSIGAGNTIYF
cdr3_nt: TGTGCCAGCAGTTACTCGATAGGGGCCGGAAACACCATATATTTT

v_call: TRBV6-5
j_call: TRBJ1-1
d_call: NA
clone_size: NA
cdr3_length: 13
cdr3_aa: CASSYGGGTEAFF
cdr3_nt: TGTGCCAGCAGTTACGGCGGGGGCACTGAAGCTTTCTTT

v_call: TRBV7-3
j_call: TRBJ2-3
d_call: TRBD2
clone_size: NA
cdr3_length: 18
cdr3_aa: CASRSGLAGGPGTDTQYF
cdr3_nt: TGTGCCAGCAGATCTGGACTAGCGGGAGGGCCGGGCACAGATACGCAGTATTTT

v_call: TRBV3-1/TRBV3-2
j_call: TRBJ2-7
d_call: NA
clone_size: NA
cdr3_length: 17
cdr3_aa: CASSRQAQVTSSYEQYF
cdr3_nt: TGTGCCAGCAGCCGCCAAGCCCAGGTAACGAGCTCCTACGAGCAGTACTTC

v_call: TRBV9
j_call: TRBJ1-2
d_call: NA
clone_size: NA
cdr3_length: 15
cdr3_aa: CASSETPTGFGGYTF
cdr3_nt: TGTGCCAGCAGCGAAACCCCTACAGGGTTCGGTGGCTACACCTTC

v_call: TRBV9
j_call: TRBJ2-3
d_call: NA
clone_size: NA
cdr3_length: 14
cdr3_aa: CASSAPAGPDTQYF
cdr3_nt: TGTGCCAGCAGCGCCCCGGCGGGCCCAGATACGCAGTATTTT

v_call: TRBV11-3
j_call: TRBJ1-6
d_call: NA
clone_size: NA
cdr3_length: 14
cdr3_aa: CASSPLRGSSPLHF
cdr3_nt: TGTGCCAGCAGCCCTCTGAGGGGGAGCTCACCCCTCCACTTT

v_call: TRBV12-3/TRBV12-4
j_call: TRBJ2-2
d_call: NA
clone_size: NA
cdr3_length: 13
cdr3_aa: CASNQLVPGELFF
cdr3_nt: TGTGCCAGCAACCAACTGGTTCCCGGGGAGCTGTTTTTT

v_call: TRBV5-1
j_call: TRBJ2-5
d_call: TRBD2
clone_size: NA
cdr3_length: 19
cdr3_aa: CASSPWTSGGSGLQETQYF
cdr3_nt: TGCGCCAGCAGCCCCTGGACTAGCGGGGGGAGTGGGCTACAAGAGACCCAGTACTTC

v_call: TRBV5-1
j_call: TRBJ2-7
d_call: NA
clone_size: NA
cdr3_length: 14
cdr3_aa: CASSFGYSTYEQYF
cdr3_nt: TGCGCCAGCAGCTTTGGTTACAGCACCTACGAGCAGTACTTC

v_call: TRBV5-6
j_call: TRBJ1-6
d_call: TRBD1
clone_size: NA
cdr3_length: 15
cdr3_aa: CASSWGTGEWGPLHF
cdr3_nt: TGTGCCAGCAGCTGGGGGACAGGCGAATGGGGACCCCTCCACTTT

v_call: TRBV3-1/TRBV3-2
j_call: TRBJ2-7
d_call: NA
clone_size: few
cdr3_length: 14
cdr3_aa: CASSPSDLYYEQYF
cdr3_nt: TGTGCCAGCAGCCCTTCTGACTTGTACTACGAGCAGTACTTC

v_call: TRBV21-1
j_call: TRBJ1-6
d_call: NA
clone_size: NA
cdr3_length: 18
cdr3_aa: CASSKAPPGQGPRGPLHF
cdr3_nt: TGTGCCAGCAGCAAAGCCCCCCCGGGACAGGGGCCACGAGGTCCCCTCCACTTT

v_call: TRBV19
j_call: TRBJ2-2
d_call: NA
clone_size: once
cdr3_length: 13
cdr3_aa: CASSSGTLGELFF
cdr3_nt: TGTGCCAGTAGTTCCGGGACTCTGGGGGAGCTGTTTTTT

v_call: TRBV24-1
j_call: TRBJ2-5
d_call: NA
clone_size: NA
cdr3_length: 15
cdr3_aa: CATSDTTSAAETQYF
cdr3_nt: TGTGCCACCAGTGATACAACATCCGCCGCAGAGACCCAGTACTTC

v_call: TRBV7-2
j_call: TRBJ2-1
d_call: TRBD2
clone_size: NA
cdr3_length: 14
cdr3_aa: CASSRGGAHNEQFF
cdr3_nt: TGTGCCAGCAGCCGCGGGGGGGCCCACAATGAGCAGTTCTTC